This T cell receptor (beta chain) stems from a study of OX40 agonist ivuxolimab in advanced cancers. For the study at large: A partial response was reached by three patients: one with hepatocellular carcinoma and two with cutaneous melanoma.

Autoimmune disease history or systemic immunosuppression led to patient exclusion. Blood was sampled at baseline, cycle 4 day 1, and cycle 7 day 1. CDR1 is LGHNA, CDR2 YSLEER, per germline. CDR3 size: 16 residues. The germline V and J ends were trimmed by 0 bases and 3 bases, with 14 bases remaining between them. Here immunoSEQ multiplex PCR was the method, and the copy in TCRdb shows in-frame clones only, minus some. Of 40,000 to 50,000 clones in the sample, roughly 90% were seen once. This clone was picked up one time. This clonotype was obtained from an adult with an advanced solid tumor such as melanoma, head and neck, liver or kidney cancer. The chain joins TRBV4-3 to TRBJ1-1; possibly TRBD1 for D (5 bases). Sequenced material: CD4+ or CD8+ T cells sorted from blood, taken in a trial of the OX40 agonist ivuxolimab. The CDR3 protein is CASSQDLGGWDTEAFF. The DNA of the CDR3 is TGCGCCAGCAGCCAAGATCTGGGGGGGTGGGACACTGAAGCTTTCTTT.